The 25 T cell receptor beta chains reported below all come from one sample, sequenced in a study of blood T cell repertoires in COVID-19. TCRdb's copy holds only in-frame clones and misses some; the assay was immunoSEQ multiplex PCR. The repertoire holds 200,000 to 250,000 clones, with about 90% as singletons. The sequenced sample consisted of PBMCs or T cells enriched from blood (not recorded which). The receptors come from a woman aged 25-40 years who had been exposed to COVID-19.

V gene TRBV10-3 combines with J gene TRBJ1-6, with 8 positions matching TRBD1. Per the germline V gene, CDR1 is ENHRY and CDR2 is SYGVKD. Germline trimming cut 3 bases from V and 10 bases from J; bases unmatched to any gene: 8. This CDR3 spans 15 amino acids. The CDR3 region has the DNA TGTGCCATCAGTGACCCGGACAGGGTACACTCACCCCTCCACTTT. Encoded protein: CAISDPDRVHSPLHF.

This clone was seen only once. The CDR3 coding sequence is TGTGCCAGCAGCCTCTGGACTAGCGGGAGGTCCCCCGGGGAGCTGTTTTTT. Amino acid sequence: CASSLWTSGRSPGELFF. The chain uses TRBV7-9 and TRBJ2-2; TRBD2 matches at 14 bases. The CDR3 spans 17 residues. The V gene end was trimmed by 5 bases and the J gene end by 6 bases; junction bases not matched to a gene: 8. Germline V CDR1 and CDR2: SEHNR, FQNEAQ (reference sequence).

The chain couples TRBV28 to TRBJ2-3; 8 nucleotides align to TRBD2. The V gene's germline CDR1 is MDHEN and CDR2 SYDVKM. This CDR3 spans 16 amino acids. V gave up 4 bases and J gave up 3 bases; unmatched junction bases: 9. CDR3 sequence (DNA): TGTGCCAGCAGTTCTGCCGCGGGAGGTGAGACAGATACGCAGTATTTT. Protein product: CASSSAAGGETDTQYF.

Points on this clone: The sample carries other DNA sequences with the same CDR3. The genes are TRBV18 and TRBJ1-2; D call uncertain. Per germline, CDR1 KGHSH and CDR2 LQKENI. V lost 3 bases and J lost 3, with 8 bases in between. This CDR3 region has 13 residues. The CDR3 here is CASSPGEDYGYTF. The CDR3 DNA reads as TGTGCCAGCTCACCCGGGGAGGACTATGGCTACACCTTC. Based on the CDR3 plus reference TRBV18 and TRBJ1-2, the full variable domain is NAGVMQNPRHLVRRRGQEARLRCSPMKGHSHVYWYRQLPEEGLKFMVYLQKENIIDESGMPKERFSAEFPKEGPSILRIQQVVRGDSAAYFCASSPGEDYGYTFGSGTRLTVV.

J is TRBJ1-2 and V is TRBV5-1; 7 bases match TRBD1. This CDR3 comprises 12 residues. The germline V gene has CDR1 SGHRS and CDR2 YFSETQ. The V gene end was trimmed by 2 bases and the J gene end by 6 bases; junction bases not matched to a gene: 1. The CDR3 sequence is CASSFDRDGYTF. The CDR3 DNA follows: TGCGCCAGCAGCTTCGACAGGGATGGCTACACCTTC.

The chain joins TRBV5-4 to TRBJ1-2, with D hard to call. This CDR3 has 15 residues. The V end lost 0 bases, the J end lost 2 bases, and 11 bases lay between the germline ends. Germline CDR1 is SGHNT and CDR2 is YYREEE (reference sequence). CDR3 sequence: CASSLGPQENYGYTF. CDR3 sequence (DNA): TGTGCCAGCAGCTTGGGTCCCCAAGAGAACTATGGCTACACCTTC. The complete variable domain, with remaining parts taken from reference TRBV5-4 and TRBJ1-2, reads ETGVTQSPTHLIKTRGQQVTLRCSSQSGHNTVSWYQQALGQGPQFIFQYYREEENGRGNFPPRFSGLQFPNYSSELNVNALELDDSALYLCASSLGPQENYGYTFGSGTRLTVV.

The CDR3 protein is CASSLAGTGHGYTF. CDR3 nucleotide sequence: TGTGCCAGCAGCTTAGCAGGTACAGGGCATGGCTACACCTTC. This chain connects TRBV7-9 to TRBJ1-2; the D gene is possibly TRBD1 (6 bases). The CDR3 extends over 14 amino acids. Trimming pared 0 bases from V and 6 bases from J, leaving 11 bases between. Germline CDR1 is SEHNR and CDR2 is FQNEAQ (reference sequence).

The V gene is TRBV28, the J gene TRBJ2-3, with D possibly TRBD1 on 5 matching bases. There are 15 residues in the CDR3. Germline CDR1 MDHEN, CDR2 SYDVKM. The V end was cut by 1 base, the J end by 7 bases, with 15 bases between. CDR3 in amino acids: CASSLLPIQGNTQYF. DNA for the CDR3: TGTGCCAGCAGTTTATTGCCCATTCAGGGAAATACGCAGTATTTT.

The gene calls are TRBV19 and TRBJ2-4; TRBD1 agrees at 9 bases. J was trimmed by 8 bases and V by 3 bases; bases with no gene match: 5. Per the germline V gene, CDR1 is LNHDA and CDR2 is SQIVND (reference sequence). The CDR3 extends over 14 amino acids. The CDR3 region has the DNA TGTGCCAGTAGTATCACAGGGGGCATGGACATTCAGTACTTC. Its translation: CASSITGGMDIQYF.

The chain is built from TRBV3-1 (or the pseudogene TRBV3-2) and TRBJ1-5; 8 bases agree with TRBD1. Germline values: CDR1 LGHDT, CDR2 YNNKEL (reference sequence). The CDR3 runs to 14 residues. The junction had 3 bases not matched to a gene; V was cut back by 4 bases and J by 4 bases. Here the CDR3 reads CASSLGTGNQPQHF. DNA for the CDR3: TGTGCCAGCAGCCTCGGGACAGGAAATCAGCCCCAGCATTTT.

V and J are TRBV18 and TRBJ2-3; TRBD2 matches 9 bases. Unmatched junction bases numbered 7, after V lost 2 bases and J lost 4 bases. This CDR3 spans 16 amino acids. Per germline, CDR1 KGHSH and CDR2 LQKENI. The CDR3 DNA is TGTGCCAGCTCACCAACAGGGACTAGCAGGGCAGATACGCAGTATTTT. Protein product: CASSPTGTSRADTQYF.

This clone was detected only once. The chain has TRBV6-1 and TRBJ2-3; TRBD1 is a possible D gene (7 bases). V gave up 2 bases and J gave up 4 bases, with 13 bases separating them. Germline V gene sequence: CDR1 MNHNS, CDR2 SASEGT. This CDR3 has 15 amino acids. CDR3 sequence reads: CASSEQGGMADTQYF. Written as DNA, the CDR3 is TGTGCCAGCAGTGAACAGGGGGGAATGGCAGATACGCAGTATTTT.

Here the CDR3 reads CAIGTGRGYTF. CDR3 nucleotide sequence: TGTGCCATCGGAACAGGACGGGGCTACACCTTC. The rearrangement uses TRBV10-3 and TRBJ1-2; a weak D match, TRBD1 (5 bases). This CDR3 is 11 amino acids long. From germline, CDR1 is ENHRY and CDR2 SYGVKD. Trimming stripped 8 bases from V and 8 bases from J, with 12 bases between.

The rearrangement joins TRBV2 to TRBJ2-7; 7 bases are a match to TRBD1. Germline assignment: CDR1 SNHLY and CDR2 FYNNEI. Germline trimming cut 7 bases from V and 3 bases from J; bases unmatched to any gene: 6. CDR3 length: 13 amino acids. CDR3 nucleotides: TGTGCCAGCAATGGACAGGTCCTCTACGAGCAGTACTTC. Its protein is CASNGQVLYEQYF. Full variable domain (rest looked up from reference TRBV2 and TRBJ2-7): EPEVTQTPSHQVTQMGQEVILRCVPISNHLYFYWYRQILGQKVEFLVSFYNNEISEKSEIFDDQFSVERPDGSNFTLKIRSTKLEDSAMYFCASNGQVLYEQYFGPGTRLTVT.

V usage is TRBV19 and J usage is TRBJ2-1; perhaps TRBD2 as D (5 bases). Trimming stripped 4 bases from V and 6 bases from J, with 13 bases between. Germline CDR1 and CDR2: LNHDA and SQIVND (reference sequence). This CDR3 has 14 amino acids. CDR3: CASSNGLQRNEQFF. The DNA of the CDR3 is TGTGCCAGTAGTAACGGACTTCAGCGCAATGAGCAGTTCTTC.

The chain couples TRBV6-5 to TRBJ2-5, with TRBD2 identical over 12 bases. The CDR3 spans 14 residues. Trimming at V came to 10 bases and at J to 5 bases, leaving 8 bases not matched to a gene. The germline gives CDR1 MNHEY, CDR2 SVGAGI. The CDR3 sequence is CATRLAGVGETQYF. The CDR3 DNA reads as TGTGCCACCAGACTAGCGGGAGTGGGGGAGACCCAGTACTTC.

J is TRBJ1-1 and V is TRBV18; D call uncertain. CDR1 is KGHSH and CDR2 is LQKENI in the germline V gene. The CDR3 has 15 amino acids. Trimming shortened V by 2 bases and J by 1 base, and 11 bases separated the two germline ends. The CDR3 DNA is TGTGCCAGCTCACCAGAATTTCTAGGGAACACTGAAGCTTTCTTT. Protein sequence: CASSPEFLGNTEAFF.

V gene TRBV20-1 combines with J gene TRBJ1-1, with no clear D. The CDR3 consists of 14 residues. Germline V lookup: CDR1 DFQATT, CDR2 SNEGSKA (reference sequence). Trimming pared 3 bases from V and 3 bases from J, leaving 14 bases between. The CDR3 nucleotides read TGCAGTGCTAGTTTTCTATTCTTGGACACTGAAGCTTTCTTT. This sequence encodes CSASFLFLDTEAFF.

The CDR3 sequence: CASNRGREGSEEQYF. The CDR3 DNA reads TGTGCCAGTAATAGAGGTAGGGAGGGCTCGGAGGAGCAGTACTTC. The chain is built from TRBV19 and TRBJ2-7, with TRBD2 matching over 7 bases. Germline CDR1 and CDR2: LNHDA and SQIVND (reference sequence). The V gene end was trimmed by 7 bases and the J gene end by 7 bases; junction bases not matched to a gene: 16. The CDR3 contains 15 residues.

CDR3 amino acids: CASTAQPSGKYNEQFF. The CDR3 DNA sequence: TGTGCCAGCACCGCCCAACCTAGCGGGAAATACAATGAGCAGTTCTTC. The genes are TRBV9 and TRBJ2-1; 9 bases map to TRBD2. The V gene end was trimmed by 6 bases and the J gene end by 4 bases; junction bases not matched to a gene: 11. This CDR3 comprises 16 residues. Germline V gene data show CDR1 as SGDLS and CDR2 as YYNGEE.

The V and J genes are TRBV27 and TRBJ1-1; D gene ambiguous. Trimming took off 5 bases at V and 1 base at J, with 5 bases between the two ends. This CDR3 is built from 12 residues. Germline assignment: CDR1 MNHEY and CDR2 SMNVEV (reference sequence). CDR3 coding DNA: TGTGCCAGCAGTCGAGGGAACACTGAAGCTTTCTTT. Translating it yields CASSRGNTEAFF.

The chain employs TRBV28 and TRBJ2-2; D perhaps matches TRBD1 (5 bases). Deletions cut 4 bases from V and 4 bases from J, with 13 bases between. There are 15 residues in the CDR3. Germline V gives CDR1 MDHEN, CDR2 SYDVKM. The CDR3 here is CASSSTVGSTGELFF. The CDR3 nucleotides read TGTGCCAGCAGTTCGACAGTCGGGTCCACCGGGGAGCTGTTTTTT.

The V gene is TRBV25-1, the J gene TRBJ2-7, with 10 bases matching TRBD1. With V trimmed by 4 bases and J by 4 bases, 7 bases remained unmatched. The CDR3 covers 15 residues. Germline CDR1 MGHDK, CDR2 SYGVNS. CDR3 in DNA: TGTGCCAGCAGTGCCCGGGACAGGGGTATTTACGAGCAGTACTTC. Translation gives CASSARDRGIYEQYF.

The chain links TRBV3-1 (or the pseudogene TRBV3-2) to TRBJ2-5; tentative D call: TRBD1 (5 bases). Trimming removed 3 bases at V and 3 bases at J, with 11 bases between. This CDR3 has 14 residues. CDR1 is LGHDT, CDR2 YNNKEL, per germline (reference sequence). Here the CDR3 DNA reads TGTGCCAGCAGCCAGGAAGGGGTTAAAGAGACCCAGTACTTC. Translating it yields CASSQEGVKETQYF.

This sequence joins TRBV20-1 and TRBJ2-1; weak D call: TRBD2 (6 bases). V was pared by 3 bases and J by 15 bases, with 24 bases between. The CDR3 covers 14 residues. The germline CDR1 and CDR2 sequences are DFQATT and SNEGSKA (reference sequence). This CDR3 reads CSASASAALRSVFF. CDR3 in DNA: TGCAGTGCTAGTGCTAGCGCCGCCCTAAGGTCAGTGTTCTTC.